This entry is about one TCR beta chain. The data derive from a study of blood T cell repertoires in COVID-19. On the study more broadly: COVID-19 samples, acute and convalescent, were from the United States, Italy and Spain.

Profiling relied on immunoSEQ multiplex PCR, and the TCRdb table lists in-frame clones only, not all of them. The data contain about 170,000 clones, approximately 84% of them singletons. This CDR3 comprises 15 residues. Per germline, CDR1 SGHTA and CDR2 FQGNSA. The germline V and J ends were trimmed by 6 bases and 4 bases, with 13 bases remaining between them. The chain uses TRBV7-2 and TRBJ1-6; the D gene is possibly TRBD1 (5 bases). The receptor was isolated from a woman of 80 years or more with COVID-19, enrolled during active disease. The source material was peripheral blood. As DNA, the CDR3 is TGTGCCAGCAGTCAGGCGGGACGATATAATTCACCCCTCCACTTT. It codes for CASSQAGRYNSPLHF.